This record concerns one T cell receptor (beta chain) sequence. Per the germline V gene, CDR1 is MNHEY and CDR2 is SMNVEV (reference sequence). This CDR3 spans 14 amino acids. V lost 5 bases to trimming and J lost 4 bases, with 14 bases between them. TCRdb fed the RT-PCR reads into MiXCR, producing one record per CDR3 protein. Of approximately 720,000 distinct CDR3 sequences in the sample, over 12% were seen once. The chain has TRBV27 and TRBJ1-1; a possible D gene is TRBD1 (5 bases). The receptor was derived from a female donor in good health, serving as a healthy control. Sequences were obtained from memory CD4+ T cells from blood. In DNA form, the CDR3 reads TGTGCCAGCAGTAAACCTCCGGGGGGCACTGAAGCTTTCTTT. It yields the protein CASSKPPGGTEAFF.